Each of the 20 T cell receptor beta chains below was sequenced from the same sample in a study of blood T cell repertoires in COVID-19. Generated by immunoSEQ multiplex PCR, the TCRdb table keeps only in-frame clones and is missing some. The sample consists of about 59,000 clones, 70% to 75% of them appearing once. Specimen: peripheral blood. These receptors were obtained from a woman between 45 and 60 years old with active or convalescent COVID-19.

The chain is built from TRBV5-5 and TRBJ1-1; TRBD1 might be the D (6 bases). Trimming removed 3 bases at V and 2 bases at J, with 14 bases between. The CDR3 is 15 amino acids. Germline values: CDR1 SGHKS, CDR2 YYEKEE (reference sequence). CDR3 nucleotides: TGTGCCAGCAGCTCACCGGGACATAGAAACACTGAAGCTTTCTTT. Its translation is CASSSPGHRNTEAFF.

In DNA form, the CDR3 reads TGTGCCACCAGTGATTCCGGGACAATAGCCAAAAACATTCAGTACTTC. Residues: CATSDSGTIAKNIQYF. The rearrangement uses TRBV24-1 and TRBJ2-4, with D possibly being TRBD1 (6 bases). The CDR3 contains 16 residues. Germline-derived CDR1 and CDR2 are KGHDR and SFDVKD. Trimming stripped 2 bases from V and 0 bases from J, with 10 bases between.

The chain has TRBV19 and TRBJ2-5; TRBD1 might be the D (5 bases). V dropped 3 bases and J dropped 0 bases, with 11 bases sitting between them. The germline V gene encodes CDR1 LNHDA and CDR2 SQIVND (reference sequence). This CDR3 has 15 residues. The CDR3 spells CASSIRGSYQETQYF. CDR3 nucleotide sequence: TGTGCCAGTAGTATTAGGGGATCGTACCAAGAGACCCAGTACTTC.

V gene TRBV12-3 or TRBV12-4 combines with J gene TRBJ1-1, with TRBD1 matching 9 bases. This CDR3 contains 13 residues. Unmatched junction bases numbered 10, after V lost 6 bases and J lost 11 bases. The CDR3 protein is CASSVQGAPAAFF. In DNA form, the CDR3 reads TGTGCCAGCAGCGTACAGGGGGCCCCAGCGGCTTTCTTT.

The CDR3 DNA sequence: TGTGCCAGCAGTGAATCGGGACTAGGGGGTGGTGAGCAGTTCTTC. This sequence encodes CASSESGLGGGEQFF. The rearrangement uses TRBV25-1 and TRBJ2-1; 8 bases match TRBD2. This CDR3 is built from 15 residues. Germline CDR1 and CDR2: MGHDK and SYGVNS. Trimming took 1 base from V and 9 from J; bases not matched to a gene: 8.

The rearrangement uses TRBV6-5 and TRBJ2-1; 12 bases line up with TRBD2. Per germline, CDR1 MNHEY and CDR2 SVGAGI. CDR3 length: 15 amino acids. V was pared by 7 bases and J by 5 bases, with 6 bases of the junction left unmatched. CDR3 sequence reads: CASKPGLAGHNEQFF. The CDR3 DNA is TGTGCCAGCAAGCCGGGACTAGCGGGTCACAATGAGCAGTTCTTC.

Worth noting for this clone: Sequence at one end of the junction differs from germline and may be a read error. Other DNA variants within this sample encode the same CDR3. This chain connects TRBV6-5 to TRBJ2-1, with D uncertain. The CDR3 length is 16 residues. Per the germline V gene, CDR1 is MNHEY and CDR2 is SVGAGI. CDR3 amino acids: CASSFTKSGARNEQFF. Written as DNA, the CDR3 is TGTGCCAGCAGTTTTACTAAAAGTGGAGCGCGCAATGAACAGTTCTTC.

The chain couples TRBV18 to TRBJ2-4, with 8 bases that match TRBD1. The germline CDR1 and CDR2 sequences are KGHSH and LQKENI. There are 12 residues in the CDR3. Trimming at V came to 9 bases and at J to 4 bases, leaving 2 bases not matched to a gene. The CDR3 region is CASWTGKNIQYF. DNA of the CDR3: TGTGCCAGTTGGACAGGGAAAAACATTCAGTACTTC.

This sequence joins TRBV11-2 and TRBJ2-5, with 11 positions matching TRBD2. Germline values: CDR1 SGHAT, CDR2 FQNNGV. Trimming cost V 5 bases and J 4 bases; bases outside gene matches: 3. The CDR3 has 14 amino acids. CDR3 amino acids: CASSTGTSGETQYF. The CDR3 region has the DNA TGTGCCAGCAGCACGGGGACTAGCGGAGAGACCCAGTACTTC.

This chain connects TRBV11-3 to TRBJ2-3; D possibly corresponds to TRBD1 (6 bases). Between the trimmed V and J ends, which lost 6 bases and 2 bases, there was a span of 12 bases. This CDR3 spans 14 amino acids. Germline loops: CDR1 SGHNT, CDR2 YENEEA. The DNA of the CDR3 is TGTGCCAGCAGTCCTAGGGGGACCACAGATACGCAGTATTTT. It yields the protein CASSPRGTTDTQYF.

This clone was counted only a few times. The chain combines TRBV3-1 (or the pseudogene TRBV3-2) with TRBJ1-1; maybe TRBD1 (6 bases). The V end lost 3 bases, the J end lost 5 bases, and 13 bases lay between the germline ends. Germline loops: CDR1 LGHDT, CDR2 YNNKEL (reference sequence). CDR3 length equals 14 residues. This chain's CDR3 is CASSQRGGETEAFF. In DNA form, the CDR3 reads TGTGCCAGCAGCCAGAGAGGGGGTGAGACTGAAGCTTTCTTT.

This chain links TRBV30 with TRBJ2-7; D might be TRBD2 (5 bases). The CDR3 consists of 13 residues. V was pared by 1 base and J by 6 bases, with 13 bases between. Per germline, CDR1 GTSNPN and CDR2 SVGIG (reference sequence). DNA of the CDR3: TGTGCCTGGAGTGGGGAGTTCATTTCCGAGCAGTACTTC. Its protein product is CAWSGEFISEQYF.

This clone has more than one count but fewer than ten. This chain links TRBV5-1 with TRBJ2-7, with TRBD1 identical over 9 bases. The V gene end was trimmed by 5 bases and the J gene end by 3 bases; junction bases not matched to a gene: 6. Per the germline V gene, CDR1 is SGHRS and CDR2 is YFSETQ. This CDR3 is built from 14 residues. The CDR3 bases are TGCGCCAGCAGTACAACGGGACAGGGCTACGAGCAGTACTTC. Protein: CASSTTGQGYEQYF.

The J gene is TRBJ2-7, the V gene TRBV3-1 (or the pseudogene TRBV3-2); weak D call: TRBD1 (5 bases). The CDR3 is 13 residues long. V was shortened by 4 bases and J by 3 bases, with 10 bases between the two germline ends. CDR1 and CDR2 (germline): LGHDT, YNNKEL (reference sequence). CDR3 sequence reads: CASSRIQGYEQYF. CDR3 sequence (DNA): TGTGCCAGCAGCCGGATCCAGGGCTACGAGCAGTACTTC.

This rearrangement joins TRBV28 to TRBJ2-5; the match to TRBD1 covers 9 bases. Losses at the gene ends were 5 bases for V and 11 bases for J; bases not matched to a gene: 3. The CDR3 totals 11 residues. Germline V gene data show CDR1 as MDHEN and CDR2 as SYDVKM. Here the CDR3 DNA reads TGTGCCAGCAGTAGGGACAGGGCTCAGTACTTC. Residues: CASSRDRAQYF.

The chain combines TRBV3-1 (or the pseudogene TRBV3-2) with TRBJ1-6; D is uncertain. Trimming removed 1 base from V and 8 bases from J, with 3 bases in between. The CDR3 runs 12 residues. CDR1 and CDR2 from the germline V gene are LGHDT and YNNKEL (reference sequence). The CDR3 spells CASSQADSPLHF. The CDR3 nucleotides are TGTGCCAGCAGCCAAGCGGATTCACCCCTCCACTTT.

The rearrangement joins TRBV9 to TRBJ1-4; D is perhaps TRBD1 (5 bases). CDR1 is SGDLS, CDR2 YYNGEE, per germline. The CDR3 spans 14 residues. With 4 bases removed from V and 13 bases from J, the gap between germline ends came to 20 bases. The CDR3 protein is CASSLRDGTGGLFF. CDR3 nucleotides: TGTGCCAGCAGCCTACGGGACGGTACGGGGGGACTGTTTTTT.

This sequence joins TRBV5-1 and TRBJ1-3; 9 nucleotides agree with TRBD1. V shed 1 base and J 4 bases; nucleotides not matched to a gene: 6. The CDR3 extends over 16 amino acids. The germline gives CDR1 SGHRS, CDR2 YFSETQ. The CDR3 loop is CASSLMGTGSGNTIYF. CDR3 nucleotides: TGCGCCAGCAGCTTGATGGGGACAGGGTCCGGAAACACCATATATTTT.

This clone occurred a few times. The gene calls are TRBV5-1 and TRBJ2-3, with 9 bases that match TRBD2. The CDR3 sequence is 17 residues long. J gave up 3 bases and V 5 bases, and 13 bases lay outside the gene matches. The germline V gene has CDR1 SGHRS and CDR2 YFSETQ. Here the CDR3 DNA reads TGCGCCAGCAGTTTTGGCAGTAGCGGGAGAGGGACAGATACGCAGTATTTT. Translating gives CASSFGSSGRGTDTQYF.

V is TRBV2 and J is TRBJ2-1, with D maybe TRBD1 (5 bases). The germline V gene has CDR1 SNHLY and CDR2 FYNNEI. CDR3 size: 15 residues. V was trimmed by 6 bases and J by 3 bases, leaving 15 bases between them. The CDR3 is CASRTLTVNYNEQFF. CDR3 DNA: TGTGCCAGCAGGACTCTGACAGTGAACTACAATGAGCAGTTCTTC.